This TCR beta chain appears in the sequencing data of a study of human T cells and chemical hapten exposure. In the study overall: Largely, small differences in pooled library volume made per-sample TCR yields vary.

Broader study findings: After DPC sensitization, TCRs above 1 in 1000 frequency showed no change.

Documented time point: patch test 1, 2 weeks after DPC sensitization. Treatment defined: therapeutic diphenylcyclopropenone sensitization with weekly scalp DPC. TCRdb reprocessed the RACE reads via MiXCR and lists one record per CDR3 protein. Found here are some 400,000 distinct CDR3 sequences, around 5% of them singletons; the top ten hold approximately 2.3%. Germline lookup yields CDR1 LGHNA and CDR2 YNFKEQ. V was clipped by 8 bases and J by 7 bases, with 21 bases between them. The CDR3 spans 15 residues. In this sample, this clonotype turned up many times. Its cognate antigen is unknown. The specimen was whole blood, collected in connection with sensitization to the hapten diphenylcyclopropenone (DPC). The sequence derives from a woman between 50 and 59 years old with alopecia areata. Some clones in this sample may be carry-over from other donors' samples. The rearrangement joins TRBV4-2 to TRBJ2-1; D gene unclear. Written as DNA, the CDR3 is TGTGCCAGCGCCTCTGGAGTCTTGGTGGGGAATGAGCAGTTCTTC. It is translated as CASASGVLVGNEQFF.